The 9 T cell receptor beta chains below were found in one sample sequenced in a study of cytomegalovirus exposure and HLA in healthy donors (dated by TCRdb to about 2017). Libraries were prepared through the immunoSEQ multiplex PCR assay. The multiplex PCR relied on a mix of 60 forward primers for TCR Vbeta segments and 13 reverse primers for TCR Jbeta segments. Here the immuneACCESS table is served through TCRdb, limited to in-frame sequences with V and J called. Missing clones are a known gap in these copies; in checked studies unresolved V genes cover under half, and the rest lacks a known reason. For this sample, the table gives 150,000 to 200,000 clones. In total, the top ten clones hold around 1.4% of the sample. The sequenced material came from PBMCs. The receptors were gathered from a woman aged 55-75 years in good health and CMV-seronegative.

The rearrangement joins TRBV7-8 to TRBJ1-1, with D possibly matching TRBD1 (5 bases). The germline gives CDR1 SGHVS, CDR2 FQNEAQ. The V gene lost 7 bases and the J gene lost 5 bases, with 11 bases spanning the gap. The CDR3 has 12 amino acids. DNA for the CDR3: TGTGCCAGCACCGAGGAGGGGACTGAAGCTTTCTTT. Translation: CASTEEGTEAFF.

The V and J genes are TRBV10-1 and TRBJ2-1, with D tentatively TRBD1 (6 bases). CDR3 length: 16 residues. Germline V gives CDR1 WNHNN, CDR2 SYGVQD (reference sequence). V shed 2 bases and J shed 3 bases, with 14 bases lying between them. For the CDR3, the DNA is TGCGCCAGCAGTGAGCTGGCGACAGGACTCTACAATGAGCAGTTCTTC. Protein sequence: CASSELATGLYNEQFF.

This sequence joins TRBV19 and TRBJ1-1; D uncertain. Germline assignment: CDR1 LNHDA and CDR2 SQIVND (reference sequence). Deletions cut 3 bases from V and 5 bases from J, with 16 bases between. The CDR3 totals 15 residues. Here the CDR3 DNA reads TGTGCCAGTAGTATTCGTTTAATGACGGGGACTGAAGCTTTCTTT. Protein sequence: CASSIRLMTGTEAFF.

The chain recombines TRBV27 with TRBJ2-7, with 10 bases matching TRBD2. Germline values: CDR1 MNHEY, CDR2 SMNVEV (reference sequence). The CDR3 covers 14 residues. The junction had 5 bases not matched to a gene; V was cut back by 5 bases and J by 4 bases. The CDR3 nucleotides are TGTGCCAGCAGTGGGTCTAGCGGGAGATACGAGCAGTACTTC. It specifies CASSGSSGRYEQYF.

The chain has TRBV9 and TRBJ2-5; TRBD2 might be the D (6 bases). The germline gives CDR1 SGDLS, CDR2 YYNGEE. Trimming stripped 4 bases from V and 5 bases from J, with 18 bases between. CDR3 size: 15 residues. DNA for the CDR3: TGTGCCAGCAGCCCATCGGGACTCTTCCAGGAGACCCAGTACTTC. It encodes CASSPSGLFQETQYF.

This chain joins TRBV11-2 and TRBJ2-3; the D gene is possibly TRBD2 (6 bases). Germline CDR1 SGHAT, CDR2 FQNNGV. The CDR3 totals 15 residues. Trimming removed 2 bases at V and 5 bases at J, with 14 bases between. CDR3 nucleotides: TGTGCCAGCAGCTTACGGTCCGGGGGTAGAGATACGCAGTATTTT. As protein: CASSLRSGGRDTQYF.

V and J are TRBV5-1 and TRBJ2-7; D might be TRBD1 (5 bases). Deletions cut 0 bases from V and 5 bases from J, with 12 bases between. CDR1 and CDR2 from the germline V gene are SGHRS and YFSETQ. CDR3 length equals 14 residues. CDR3 in amino acids: CASSLEQGRHEQYF. CDR3 in DNA: TGCGCCAGCAGCTTGGAGCAGGGCCGGCACGAGCAGTACTTC.

The rearrangement links TRBV4-1 to TRBJ2-7; 8 bases are a match to TRBD1. The junction had 7 bases not matched to a gene; V was cut back by 3 bases and J by 3 bases. The CDR3 runs to 15 residues. Germline CDR1 is MGHRA and CDR2 is YSYEKL. In DNA, the CDR3 is TGCGCCAGCAGCCAGGATGGGACAGGAGACTACGAGCAGTACTTC. As protein: CASSQDGTGDYEQYF.

CDR3 in amino acids: CASSRPPTGGDTQYF. In DNA, the CDR3 is TGCGCCAGCAGCCGCCCTCCCACCGGGGGAGATACGCAGTATTTT. V is TRBV4-1 and J is TRBJ2-3, with a possible D match to TRBD2 (6 bases). In germline, CDR1 is MGHRA, CDR2 YSYEKL. V lost 4 bases and J 5 bases, leaving 16 bases between the germline ends. There are 15 residues in the CDR3.